The next 15 T cell receptor beta chains were all read from a single sample in a study of T cells after yellow fever vaccination. Via MiXCR, TCRdb re-called the 5' RACE reads, giving one row per CDR3 protein. The table has more than 250,000 distinct CDR3 sequences, around 6.8% seen once; the top ten hold 15% to 20%. Sequencing used PBMCs, obtained 35 to 50 days after the first yellow fever vaccination. The receptors shown here come from a man in his late teens or twenties who received the YFV17D yellow fever vaccine.

This chain connects TRBV19 to TRBJ2-1, with D possibly being TRBD2 (5 bases). V was shortened by 4 bases and J by 4 bases, with 17 bases between the two germline ends. Looked up from germline, CDR1 is LNHDA and CDR2 is SQIVND (reference sequence). The CDR3 runs to 16 residues. The CDR3 protein is CASSRPEDGVYNEQFF. CDR3 nucleotides: TGTGCCAGTAGTAGACCCGAGGACGGGGTATACAATGAGCAGTTCTTC. Together with reference TRBV19 and TRBJ2-1, the CDR3 gives the full variable domain: DGGITQSPKYLFRKEGQNVTLSCEQNLNHDAMYWYRQDPGQGLRLIYYSQIVNDFQKGDIAEGYSVSREKKESFPLTVTSAQKNPTAFYLCASSRPEDGVYNEQFFGPGTRLTVL.

The V and J genes are TRBV20-1 and TRBJ1-5, with D possibly matching TRBD1 (5 bases). Germline V gives CDR1 DFQATT, CDR2 SNEGSKA (reference sequence). Deletions cut 4 bases from V and 5 bases from J, with 18 bases between. The CDR3 totals 15 residues. The CDR3 loop reads CSAIRGRGGDQPQHF. As DNA, the CDR3 is TGCAGTGCTATACGAGGGAGGGGAGGCGATCAGCCCCAGCATTTT.

This clonotype was seen a handful of times. This rearrangement joins TRBV11-2 to TRBJ1-1; D ambiguous. This CDR3 is 10 amino acids long. Trimming took off 4 bases at V and 8 bases at J, with 5 bases between the two ends. Germline V gives CDR1 SGHAT, CDR2 FQNNGV. CDR3 protein: CASSSGEAFF. The CDR3 coding sequence is TGTGCCAGCAGCTCAGGAGAAGCTTTCTTT.

This clonotype has at least ten counts. The genes are TRBV3-1 and TRBJ2-5; possible D gene TRBD1, 6 bases. Germline loops: CDR1 LGHDT, CDR2 YNNKEL (reference sequence). CDR3 size: 15 residues. The V and J ends lost 1 base and 2 bases respectively, with 11 bases between them. The CDR3 reads CASSQVLDRQETQYF. The CDR3 coding sequence is TGTGCCAGCAGCCAAGTTCTGGACAGACAAGAGACCCAGTACTTC.

This clonotype was recorded many times. The rearrangement uses TRBV12-3 or TRBV12-4 and TRBJ2-7, with D perhaps TRBD2 (5 bases). The germline V and J ends were trimmed by 6 bases and 6 bases, with 12 bases remaining between them. This CDR3 is 12 amino acids long. The CDR3 sequence: CASSISLAEQYF. CDR3 nucleotides: TGTGCCAGCAGCATCTCCCTAGCCGAGCAGTACTTC.

This clonotype has ten or more counts. The chain recombines TRBV10-3 with TRBJ2-7; a possible D gene is TRBD1 (6 bases). Between the trimmed V and J ends, which lost 10 bases and 5 bases, there was a span of 15 bases. CDR3 length: 12 residues. Germline V gives CDR1 ENHRY, CDR2 SYGVKD. The CDR3 is CASQGSVDEQYV. Here the CDR3 DNA reads TGTGCCAGCCAGGGGAGCGTGGACGAGCAGTACGTC.

This clonotype came up many times. The rearrangement uses TRBV28 and TRBJ1-1; maybe TRBD1 (5 bases). The CDR3 covers 14 residues. V lost 9 bases and J lost 3, with 17 bases in between. Germline CDR1 MDHEN, CDR2 SYDVKM. DNA of the CDR3: TGTGCCAGTTATGGGCGGGGGGGGTACACTGAAGCTTTCTTT. Translating it yields CASYGRGGYTEAFF.

This clonotype was observed a handful of times. The chain is built from TRBV7-2 and TRBJ2-5; D gene ambiguous. The CDR3 spans 11 residues. Looked up from germline, CDR1 is SGHTA and CDR2 is FQGNSA. Trimming removed 2 bases at V and 10 bases at J, with 8 bases between. The CDR3 DNA reads as TGTGCCAGCAGCTTATTCAGAGACCAGTACTTC. It yields the protein CASSLFRDQYF.

This clonotype was detected a few times. This chain joins TRBV5-6 and TRBJ1-2, with D perhaps TRBD1 (5 bases). The CDR3 sequence is 13 residues long. Per germline, CDR1 SGHDT and CDR2 YYEEEE. V was clipped by 3 bases and J by 8 bases, with 14 bases between them. The CDR3 coding sequence is TGTGCCAGCAGCTATGGGGAAAGGGGCGGCTACACCTTC. Protein sequence: CASSYGERGGYTF.

This clonotype was seen repeatedly, ten times or more. This chain joins TRBV6-1 and TRBJ1-2, with 8 nucleotides matching TRBD1. This CDR3 is built from 16 residues. V was clipped by 0 bases and J by 4 bases; unmatched bases: 7. Germline CDR1 reads MNHNS; CDR2 reads SASEGT. The CDR3 reads CASSEAWTGRVYGYTF. The DNA for the CDR3 is TGTGCCAGCAGTGAAGCTTGGACAGGGCGGGTCTATGGCTACACCTTC.

V and J are TRBV5-1 and TRBJ2-2, with D perhaps TRBD1 (5 bases). With 9 bases removed from V and 2 bases from J, the gap between germline ends came to 14 bases. Per the germline V gene, CDR1 is SGHRS and CDR2 is YFSETQ. The CDR3 is 14 residues long. CDR3 sequence: CATRPRTNTGELFF. Here the CDR3 DNA reads TGCGCCACCCGCCCTCGGACAAACACCGGGGAGCTGTTTTTT.

The J gene is TRBJ2-1, the V gene TRBV12-3 or TRBV12-4; TRBD2 agrees at 9 bases. With V trimmed by 6 bases and J by 0 bases, 3 bases remained unmatched. The CDR3 has 15 residues. The CDR3 region is CASRFSGGSYNEQFF. The DNA of the CDR3 is TGTGCCAGCAGGTTTAGCGGGGGCTCCTACAATGAGCAGTTCTTC.

The chain joins TRBV18 to TRBJ1-5; D not resolved. With 6 bases removed from V and 5 bases from J, the gap between germline ends came to 14 bases. Germline CDR1 reads KGHSH; CDR2 reads LQKENI. CDR3 length equals 14 residues. CDR3: CASSRGSLDQPQHF. The CDR3 nucleotides read TGTGCCAGCTCCCGAGGCAGCTTGGATCAGCCCCAGCATTTT.

The chain is built from TRBV7-2 and TRBJ1-4; D possibly corresponds to TRBD1 (6 bases). Trimming cost V 3 bases and J 4 bases, with 12 bases left between them. CDR3 length: 15 amino acids. CDR1 SGHTA and CDR2 FQGNSA come from the germline V gene. Here the CDR3 reads CASSLVTGFNEKLFF. CDR3 sequence (DNA): TGTGCCAGCAGCTTGGTTACAGGGTTTAATGAAAAACTGTTTTTT.

The chain uses TRBV20-1 and TRBJ2-1, with 8 bases aligning to TRBD2. CDR3 length equals 15 residues. Germline V CDR1 and CDR2: DFQATT, SNEGSKA (reference sequence). Trimming removed 3 bases from V and 0 bases from J; junction bases left unmatched: 4. The CDR3 here is CSAREAGASYNEQFF. Written as DNA, the CDR3 is TGCAGTGCTAGGGAAGCGGGGGCCTCCTACAATGAGCAGTTCTTC.